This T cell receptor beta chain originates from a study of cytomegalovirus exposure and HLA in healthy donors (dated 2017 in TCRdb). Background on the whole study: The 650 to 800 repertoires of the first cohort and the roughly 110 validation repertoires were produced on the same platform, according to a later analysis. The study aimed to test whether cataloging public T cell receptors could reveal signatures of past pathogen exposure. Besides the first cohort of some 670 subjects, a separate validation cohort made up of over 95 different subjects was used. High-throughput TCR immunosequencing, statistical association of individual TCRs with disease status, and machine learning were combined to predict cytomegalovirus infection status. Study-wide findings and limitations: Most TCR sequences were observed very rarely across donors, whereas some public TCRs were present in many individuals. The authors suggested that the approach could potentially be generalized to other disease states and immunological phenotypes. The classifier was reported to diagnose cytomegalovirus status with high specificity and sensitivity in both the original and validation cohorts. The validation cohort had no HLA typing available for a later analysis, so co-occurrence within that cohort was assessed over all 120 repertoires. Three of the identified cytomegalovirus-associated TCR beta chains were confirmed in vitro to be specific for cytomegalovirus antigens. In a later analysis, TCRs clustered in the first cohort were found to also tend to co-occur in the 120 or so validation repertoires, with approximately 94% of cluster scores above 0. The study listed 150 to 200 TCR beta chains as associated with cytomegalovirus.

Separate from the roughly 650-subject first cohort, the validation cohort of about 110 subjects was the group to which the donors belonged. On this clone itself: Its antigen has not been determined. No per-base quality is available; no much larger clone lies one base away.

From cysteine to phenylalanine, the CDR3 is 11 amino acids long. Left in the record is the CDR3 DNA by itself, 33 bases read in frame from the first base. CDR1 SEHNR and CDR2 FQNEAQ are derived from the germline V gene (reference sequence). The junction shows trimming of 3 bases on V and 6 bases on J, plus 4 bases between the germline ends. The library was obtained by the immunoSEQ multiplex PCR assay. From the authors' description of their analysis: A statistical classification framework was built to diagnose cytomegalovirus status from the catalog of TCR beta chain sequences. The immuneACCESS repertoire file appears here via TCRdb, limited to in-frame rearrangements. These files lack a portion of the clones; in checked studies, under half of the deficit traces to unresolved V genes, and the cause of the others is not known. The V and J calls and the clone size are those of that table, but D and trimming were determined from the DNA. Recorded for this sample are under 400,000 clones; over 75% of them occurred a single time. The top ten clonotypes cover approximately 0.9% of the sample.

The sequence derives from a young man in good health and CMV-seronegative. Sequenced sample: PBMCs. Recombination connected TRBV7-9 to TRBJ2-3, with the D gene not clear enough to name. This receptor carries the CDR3 CASSFQDTQYF. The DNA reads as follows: TGTGCCAGCAGCTTCCAGGATACGCAGTATTTT.